A single sample is the source of the 28 T cell receptor beta chains below, sequenced in a study of shared clonotypes between healthy human individuals (TCRdb year 2020). The protocol used for the library was the immunoSEQ multiplex PCR assay. TCRdb stores this immuneACCESS table with in-frame sequences only. Part of the clones is absent; in the studies checked, under half of the shortfall reflects unresolved V genes, and no reason is known for the rest. The sample contains just over 2,000,000 clones, about 95% of them found a single time. The top ten constitute 0.1% to 0.15% of the sample. Sequenced sample: naive CD4+ T cells sorted from blood. The cell subset or site tag for this specimen amounts to: CD45RA+ positively selected. The origin of the receptors is a man aged 18 to 35 in good health.

This chain connects TRBV5-6 to TRBJ1-5; no clear D. The germline V and J ends were trimmed by 4 bases and 1 base, with 6 bases remaining between them. The CDR3 has 13 residues. The germline gives CDR1 SGHDT, CDR2 YYEEEE. The CDR3 sequence: CASSRTSNQPQHF. The CDR3 DNA reads as TGTGCCAGCAGCCGTACAAGCAATCAGCCCCAGCATTTT.

The chain couples TRBV5-1 to TRBJ2-7; 10 nucleotides agree with TRBD2. With V trimmed by 0 bases and J by 4 bases, 7 bases remained unmatched. The CDR3 runs to 16 residues. Looked up from germline, CDR1 is SGHRS and CDR2 is YFSETQ. The CDR3 sequence: CASSLGASGSVYEQYF. In DNA form, the CDR3 reads TGCGCCAGCAGCTTGGGAGCTAGCGGGAGTGTTTACGAGCAGTACTTC.

The chain uses TRBV6-5 and TRBJ1-2; 10 bases are shared with TRBD1. CDR3 length equals 15 residues. Trimming at V came to 5 bases and at J to 5 bases, leaving 8 bases not matched to a gene. CDR1 and CDR2 (germline): MNHEY, SVGAGI. CDR3 DNA sequence: TGTGCCAGCAGTCCCTCGGGACAGGGGCTTTATGGCTACACCTTC. This sequence encodes CASSPSGQGLYGYTF.

V gene TRBV29-1 combines with J gene TRBJ1-2; D gene unclear. The germline V gene encodes CDR1 SQVTM and CDR2 ANQGSEA. CDR3 length: 11 amino acids. V lost 7 bases and J 8 bases, leaving 14 bases between the germline ends. This chain's CDR3 is CSARVRRGYTF. CDR3 sequence (DNA): TGCAGCGCGAGAGTTCGGAGGGGCTACACCTTC. The variable domain in full, with the rest retrieved from reference TRBV29-1 and TRBJ1-2, is SAVISQKPSRDICQRGTSLTIQCQVDSQVTMMFWYRQQPGQSLTLIATANQGSEATYESGFVIDKFPISRPNLTFSTLTVSNMSPEDSSIYLCSARVRRGYTFGSGTRLTVV.

The chain links TRBV7-8 to TRBJ2-2; D may correspond to TRBD1 or TRBD2 (5 bases each). The germline V and J ends were trimmed by 2 bases and 4 bases, with 11 bases remaining between them. CDR3 size: 15 residues. CDR1 is SGHVS, CDR2 FQNEAQ, per germline. CDR3 residues: CASSLPRERTGELFF. The CDR3 DNA follows: TGTGCCAGCAGCTTACCCAGGGAGCGCACCGGGGAGCTGTTTTTT. Full variable domain (remainder filled in from reference TRBV7-8 and TRBJ2-2): GAGVSQSPRYKVAKRGQDVALRCDPISGHVSLFWYQQALGQGPEFLTYFQNEAQLDKSGLPSDRFFAERPEGSVSTLKIQRTQQEDSAVYLCASSLPRERTGELFFGEGSRLTVL.

Notes on this clone: Other DNA sequences in the same sample also yield this CDR3. V and J are TRBV9 and TRBJ2-3; D might be TRBD1 (5 bases). Germline V gene data show CDR1 as SGDLS and CDR2 as YYNGEE. Trimming took off 0 bases at V and 2 bases at J, with 10 bases between the two ends. CDR3 size: 15 residues. The CDR3 DNA reads TGTGCCAGCAGCGTAGTAGGGGCAGTCACAGATACGCAGTATTTT. Translation gives CASSVVGAVTDTQYF.

The J gene is TRBJ1-1, the V gene TRBV29-1, with 7 positions matching TRBD1. This CDR3 is built from 12 residues. J was trimmed by 8 bases and V by 6 bases; bases with no gene match: 9. Germline loops: CDR1 SQVTM, CDR2 ANQGSEA. For the CDR3, the DNA is TGCAGCGTCCGACAGGGTGTAGCGGAAGCTTTCTTT. It encodes CSVRQGVAEAFF.

This clone was seen only a few times. V and J are TRBV7-9 and TRBJ1-2, with 8 bases lining up with TRBD1. CDR3 length equals 14 residues. V lost 1 base, J lost 4 bases, and 2 bases stayed unmatched. Per germline, CDR1 SEHNR and CDR2 FQNEAQ (reference sequence). The CDR3 nucleotides read TGTGCCAGCAGCTTAGGGACAGGGCTCTATGGCTACACCTTC. It codes for CASSLGTGLYGYTF.

The rearrangement joins TRBV25-1 to TRBJ1-2; D unresolved. V lost 3 bases to trimming and J lost 5 bases, with 7 bases between them. Germline CDR1 and CDR2: MGHDK and SYGVNS. The CDR3 runs 12 residues. The CDR3 protein is CASSDEIYGYTF. As DNA, the CDR3 is TGTGCCAGCAGTGATGAGATATATGGCTACACCTTC.

This clone was detected a few times. The rearrangement joins TRBV23-1 to TRBJ1-5, with 7 nucleotides matching TRBD1. TRBV23-1 is noted as an ORF with a role that remains uncertain. V shed 1 base and J 6 bases; nucleotides not matched to a gene: 3. The CDR3 spans 14 residues. CDR3 sequence: CASSQWTGAQPQHF. The CDR3 DNA reads as TGCGCCAGCAGTCAATGGACAGGCGCTCAGCCCCAGCATTTT.

The V and J genes are TRBV28 and TRBJ1-1; 8 nucleotides agree with TRBD1. This CDR3 has 16 amino acids. J gave up 9 bases and V 0 bases, and 12 bases lay outside the gene matches. Germline V lookup: CDR1 MDHEN, CDR2 SYDVKM. The DNA for the CDR3 is TGTGCCAGCAGTTTATGGGACAGGGCAAAAGCCCTAAAAGCTTTCTTT. Translating it yields CASSLWDRAKALKAFF.

This chain uses TRBV14 with TRBJ1-1; no clear D gene. Trimming cost V 2 bases and J 11 bases, with 15 bases left between them. This CDR3 has 13 amino acids. Germline V gives CDR1 SGHDN, CDR2 FVKESK. The CDR3 coding sequence is TGTGCCAGCAGCCAATTACCGGGCCTTGGCGCTTTCTTT. Protein product: CASSQLPGLGAFF.

The chain employs TRBV5-1 and TRBJ2-7, with D tentatively TRBD2 (6 bases). Trimming took off 5 bases at V and 1 base at J, with 13 bases between the two ends. Germline V lookup: CDR1 SGHRS, CDR2 YFSETQ. This CDR3 is built from 14 residues. CDR3 in DNA: TGCGCCAGCAGGGCTAGCGATGGGTCCTACGAGCAGTACTTC. It yields the protein CASRASDGSYEQYF.

This chain connects TRBV5-4 to TRBJ1-5; possibly TRBD1 for D (6 bases). The V and J ends lost 5 bases and 1 base respectively, with 19 bases between them. Per germline, CDR1 SGHNT and CDR2 YYREEE (reference sequence). This CDR3 is 17 amino acids long. CDR3 bases: TGTGCCAGCAGTACGGGGGGCCGTGGGCCCAGCAATCAGCCCCAGCATTTT. It translates to CASSTGGRGPSNQPQHF.

This rearrangement joins TRBV2 to TRBJ2-1, with 10 bases lining up with TRBD2. This CDR3 spans 15 amino acids. V gave up 6 bases and J gave up 1 base; unmatched junction bases: 3. The germline gives CDR1 SNHLY, CDR2 FYNNEI. The CDR3 DNA is TGTGCCAGCAGGGAGACTAGCGGGTCCTACAATGAGCAGTTCTTC. It translates to CASRETSGSYNEQFF.

Comment on this clone: The sample has other DNA sequences that encode this CDR3 too. The V call is TRBV25-1, the J call TRBJ1-6; 8 positions match TRBD1. CDR1 and CDR2 from the germline V gene are MGHDK and SYGVNS. J gave up 7 bases and V 4 bases, and 3 bases lay outside the gene matches. There are 14 residues in the CDR3. CDR3 nucleotides: TGTGCCAGCAGTGGGACAGGGCAAAATTCACCCCTCCACTTT. Amino acid sequence: CASSGTGQNSPLHF.

V is TRBV6-6 and J is TRBJ2-1; tentative D call: TRBD2 (6 bases). Trimming shortened V by 11 bases and J by 8 bases, and 16 bases separated the two germline ends. This CDR3 is built from 12 residues. Germline assignment: CDR1 MNHNY and CDR2 SVGAGI (reference sequence). The CDR3 coding sequence is TGTGCCTTGAATAGCCCGGGGGATGAGCAGTTCTTC. This sequence encodes CALNSPGDEQFF.

The rearrangement joins TRBV10-3 to TRBJ1-5, with D tentatively TRBD1 (5 bases). Trimming stripped 11 bases from V and 4 bases from J, with 21 bases between. The CDR3 spans 15 residues. The germline gives CDR1 ENHRY, CDR2 SYGVKD. CDR3 DNA sequence: TGTGCCTCTCGTCCGGGGGGGAGGGAAAATCAGCCCCAGCATTTT. Encoded protein: CASRPGGRENQPQHF.

The rearrangement uses TRBV10-2 and TRBJ2-7; 11 nucleotides line up with TRBD2. The trim removed 6 bases at V and 7 bases at J, leaving 8 bases unmatched. The CDR3 has 14 residues. Germline loops: CDR1 WSHSY, CDR2 SAAADI. CDR3 DNA sequence: TGCGCCAGCAGACAACTAGCGGGGGCGGGGGAGCAGTACTTC. This codes for CASRQLAGAGEQYF.

Points on this clone: Other DNA variants within this sample encode the same CDR3. V and J are TRBV6-5 and TRBJ1-5; possibly TRBD1 for D (5 bases). The CDR3 has 13 residues. Trimming removed 6 bases from V and 5 bases from J, with 11 bases in between. Germline lookup yields CDR1 MNHEY and CDR2 SVGAGI. The CDR3 sequence: CASSRGVDQPQHF. The CDR3 nucleotides read TGTGCCAGCAGCCGAGGGGTCGATCAGCCCCAGCATTTT.

The table lists this clone with a count of one. The chain joins TRBV19 to TRBJ1-2; D is perhaps TRBD1 (5 bases). Trimming took 10 bases from V and 3 from J, leaving 24 bases between them. This CDR3 comprises 16 residues. Germline CDR1 and CDR2: LNHDA and SQIVND (reference sequence). The CDR3 bases are TGTGCCACCGTAGACCCGGGTGGGGCCCATCACTATGGCTACACCTTC. Protein product: CATVDPGGAHHYGYTF.

The V gene is TRBV10-3, the J gene TRBJ2-7; D is undetermined. This CDR3 region has 12 residues. Trimming left V 2 bases short and J 7 bases short, with 9 bases between. Germline assignment: CDR1 ENHRY and CDR2 SYGVKD. The CDR3 region has the DNA TGTGCCATCAGTGAGGTGCAGGTAGAGCAGTACTTC. This codes for CAISEVQVEQYF.

This clone was recorded once. J is TRBJ2-7 and V is TRBV13; D is unresolved. This CDR3 spans 14 amino acids. Germline CDR1 reads PRHDT; CDR2 reads FYEKMQ (reference sequence). With 2 bases removed from V and 2 bases from J, the gap between germline ends came to 10 bases. In DNA form, the CDR3 reads TGTGCCAGCAGCTTACGGACGGCAACCTACGAGCAGTACTTC. Protein: CASSLRTATYEQYF.

The chain carries TRBV5-1 and TRBJ1-1; 11 bases match TRBD1. Germline CDR1 reads SGHRS; CDR2 reads YFSETQ. CDR3 length: 15 residues. The V gene end was trimmed by 0 bases and the J gene end by 6 bases; junction bases not matched to a gene: 4. CDR3 DNA: TGCGCCAGCAGCTTGGGGACAGGGGGCTCCTCTGAAGCTTTCTTT. Amino acid sequence: CASSLGTGGSSEAFF.

The J gene is TRBJ2-7, the V gene TRBV5-1; possible D gene TRBD1, 5 bases. Per the germline V gene, CDR1 is SGHRS and CDR2 is YFSETQ. The V gene lost 3 bases and the J gene lost 11 bases, with 21 bases spanning the gap. The CDR3 loop spans 14 amino acids. For the CDR3, the DNA is TGCGCCAGCAGCTCATCATTGGGGCTTCCAGACGAGTACTTC. As protein: CASSSSLGLPDEYF.

The chain employs TRBV7-2 and TRBJ2-7, with 8 bases fitting TRBD1. The CDR3 extends over 16 amino acids. The J segment lost 7 bases and the V segment lost 0 bases, leaving 11 bases of the junction unmatched. In germline, CDR1 is SGHTA, CDR2 FQGNSA. CDR3 coding DNA: TGTGCCAGCAGCTTAGCCCTCAGGGGGCCAACCTCTGAGCAGTACTTC. The encoded protein is CASSLALRGPTSEQYF.

This chain uses TRBV27 with TRBJ1-6; weak D call: TRBD1 (6 bases). The CDR3 is 17 amino acids. Trimming shortened V by 4 bases and J by 9 bases, and 22 bases separated the two germline ends. Germline V CDR1 and CDR2: MNHEY, SMNVEV (reference sequence). CDR3 nucleotide sequence: TGTGCCAGCAGTTCCGGTGGGGGACATGCTTCCGGTTCACCCCTCCACTTT. Translation: CASSSGGGHASGSPLHF.

The chain recombines TRBV28 with TRBJ2-5, with D perhaps assigned TRBD1 or TRBD2 (5 bases each). Germline V gene sequence: CDR1 MDHEN, CDR2 SYDVKM. The CDR3 runs 13 residues. The CDR3 region is CASSGTKRETQYF. The CDR3 region has the DNA TGTGCATCCTCGGGGACGAAAAGAGAGACCCAGTACTTC.